Presented here are 3 T cell receptor beta chains from one specimen sequenced in a study of beta chain features in type 1 diabetes (dated by TCRdb to the late 2010s). The method behind the library was the immunoSEQ multiplex PCR assay. The High Capacity cDNA Reverse Transcription Kit was used to reverse transcribe all of the isolated RNA, meaning that expressed TCRB transcripts were what got sequenced. The immuneACCESS repertoire file appears here via TCRdb, limited to in-frame rearrangements. These files lack a portion of the clones; in checked studies, under half of the deficit traces to unresolved V genes, and the cause of the others is not known. This sample has almost 350,000 clones in its table, and under 8.5% of those were observed once. Of the sample, less than 0.45% is held by the ten largest clones. Sequencing was done on a sample of central memory CD4+ T cells from blood. These receptors were obtained from a woman aged 18-35 years in good health.

The table lists this clone with a few counts. CDR3 sequence reads: CASSLSIWGGRIGEQYF. The CDR3 DNA reads as TGTGCCAGCAGTTTATCGATTTGGGGCGGGAGGATAGGGGAGCAGTACTTC. The rearrangement joins TRBV27 to TRBJ2-7, with 8 bases matching TRBD2. CDR3 length: 17 amino acids. CDR1 and CDR2 from the germline V gene are MNHEY and SMNVEV (reference sequence). V shed 0 bases, J shed 7 bases, and the junction held 14 bases outside the gene matches.

The rearrangement uses TRBV19 and TRBJ2-3; TRBD2 matches 11 bases. Germline V gene lookup returns CDR1 LNHDA and CDR2 SQIVND (reference sequence). With 3 bases clipped from V and 8 bases from J, the junction kept 7 bases outside the gene matches. The CDR3 loop spans 15 amino acids. The CDR3 region has the DNA TGTGCCAGTAGTATGGCTAGCGGGAGGAGAGGTACGCAGTATTTT. Translation gives CASSMASGRRGTQYF.

The rearrangement links TRBV20-1 to TRBJ2-7; D is possibly TRBD2 (5 bases). Deletions cut 3 bases from V and 4 bases from J, with 7 bases between. The CDR3 extends over 11 amino acids. CDR1 is DFQATT, CDR2 SNEGSKA, per germline (reference sequence). The CDR3 DNA reads as TGCAGTGCTAGTTGGGAGTACGAGCAGTACTTC. Protein product: CSASWEYEQYF.